These T cell receptor beta chains were read from a single sample in a study of T cells after yellow fever vaccination. TCRdb reprocessed the 5' RACE reads with MiXCR, giving one entry per CDR3 protein. The sample carries more than 25,000 distinct CDR3 sequences, over 3.5% recorded once. The material was PBMCs, either bulk or a sorted T-cell subset (CD4+, CD8+, memory, or dextramer-sorted; not recorded which), obtained on the day of the yellow fever booster vaccination. These receptors all stem from a man between 18 and 29 years old who received the YFV17D yellow fever vaccine. Each CDR3 is given with its conserved first and last residue. The D gene is left open where the match is weak. Clone size, where shown, is once, few, many, or a class for clones that have expanded.

d_gene	v_gene	j_gene	abundance	CDR3aa	CDR3nt
TRBD1	TRBV7-7	TRBJ2-5	many	CASSLNRGPQETQYF	TGTGCCAGCAGCTTAAATAGGGGGCCCCAAGAGACCCAGTACTTC
-	TRBV4-1	TRBJ2-2	many	CASRGLNTGELFF	TGCGCCTCACGGGGACTCAACACCGGGGAGCTGTTTTTT
TRBD2	TRBV6-4	TRBJ2-3	medium-sized	CASSETSGGTDTQYF	TGTGCCAGCAGTGAGACTAGCGGGGGCACAGATACGCAGTATTTT
TRBD2	TRBV20-1	TRBJ2-1	many	CSARGGREQFF	TGCAGTGCTAGGGGGGGGAGAGAGCAGTTCTTC
TRBD2	TRBV9	TRBJ2-5	many	CASSVAGGYETQYF	TGTGCCAGCAGCGTGGCGGGGGGCTATGAGACCCAGTACTTC
TRBD1	TRBV20-1	TRBJ2-3	-	CSANHRTGADTQYF	TGCAGTGCAAACCATCGGACAGGGGCAGATACGCAGTATTTT
-	TRBV19	TRBJ2-7	-	CASSIAGTPSSYEQYF	TGTGCCAGTAGTATAGCCGGGACACCAAGCTCCTACGAGCAGTACTTC
-	TRBV20-1	TRBJ1-5	many	CSASLSGGGNQPQHF	TGCAGTGCTAGTCTATCCGGGGGCGGGAATCAGCCCCAGCATTTT
-	TRBV2	TRBJ1-4	many	CASSGANEKLFF	TGTGCCAGCAGTGGTGCTAATGAAAAACTGTTTTTT
TRBD1	TRBV7-8	TRBJ1-2	many	CASSWDRYPGYGYTF	TGTGCCAGCAGCTGGGACAGGTACCCTGGCTATGGCTACACCTTC
-	TRBV19	TRBJ1-5	many	CASSIDGAGGNQPQHF	TGTGCCAGTAGTATAGATGGGGCAGGAGGCAATCAGCCCCAGCATTTT
TRBD2	TRBV5-1	TRBJ2-2	many	CASSPLAGGNTGELFF	TGCGCCAGCAGCCCCCTAGCGGGGGGGAACACCGGGGAGCTGTTTTTT
-	TRBV12-5	TRBJ2-3	many	CASGSGDTDTQYF	TGTGCTAGTGGTTCCGGGGACACAGATACGCAGTATTTT
TRBD1	TRBV7-2	TRBJ2-7	-	CASSLVAGTAYEQYF	TGTGCCAGCAGCTTAGTGGCAGGGACAGCCTACGAGCAGTACTTC
-	TRBV12-5	TRBJ2-3	many	CASGLWTRKDTQYF	TGTGCTAGTGGTTTATGGACTCGTAAGGATACGCAGTATTTT
TRBD2	TRBV5-1	TRBJ2-3	many	CASSSGTRSATDTQYF	TGCGCCAGCAGCTCGGGGACTAGATCGGCCACAGATACGCAGTATTTT
-	TRBV5-6	TRBJ1-2	once	CASKNDTPTGYTF	TGTGCCAGCAAAAACGACACCCCGACTGGCTACACCTTC
-	TRBV4-2	TRBJ2-3	many	CASSQEGSPDTQYF	TGTGCCAGCAGCCAAGAGGGTAGCCCAGATACGCAGTATTTT
-	TRBV5-6	TRBJ2-1	few	CASSLRPGAYNEQFF	TGTGCCAGCAGCTTGCGTCCAGGAGCCTACAATGAGCAGTTCTTC
-	TRBV27	TRBJ2-3	many	CASSRPGAGTDTQYF	TGTGCCAGCTCGAGGCCGGGGGCCGGCACAGATACGCAGTATTTT